These 16 T cell receptor beta chains came from one sample sequenced in a study of T cell changes during pregnancy in multiple sclerosis. TCRdb's table, derived via immunoSEQ multiplex PCR, lists solely in-frame clones and lacks some. The sample includes about 120,000 clones, about 94% of them seen just once. The source was peripheral blood, collected before pregnancy. These receptors came from a female donor with multiple sclerosis, enrolled in a pregnancy study.

The V call is TRBV9, the J call TRBJ2-7, with 9 positions matching TRBD1. The CDR3 spans 14 residues. From germline, CDR1 is SGDLS and CDR2 YYNGEE. The ends lost 4 bases at V and 6 bases at J; junction bases unmatched: 8. CDR3 sequence: CASSPGTGKGEQYF. For the CDR3, the DNA is TGTGCCAGCAGCCCTGGGACAGGGAAAGGCGAGCAGTACTTC.

The chain employs TRBV28 and TRBJ1-1; 10 bases map to TRBD1. Per the germline V gene, CDR1 is MDHEN and CDR2 is SYDVKM. The CDR3 extends over 11 amino acids. Trimming cost V 8 bases and J 8 bases; bases outside gene matches: 2. CDR3 amino acids: CASRDRGEAFF. CDR3 nucleotides: TGTGCCAGCCGGGACAGGGGAGAAGCTTTCTTT.

This chain uses TRBV6-6 with TRBJ1-5, with D uncertain. The CDR3 is made up of 15 amino acids. Trimming removed 2 bases at V and 4 bases at J, with 12 bases between. Germline CDR1 is MNHNY and CDR2 is SVGAGI (reference sequence). The CDR3 DNA sequence: TGTGCCAGCAGTTACGAGGCAGCGGGGAATCAGCCCCAGCATTTT. Amino acids: CASSYEAAGNQPQHF.

The chain links TRBV2 to TRBJ2-7; possibly TRBD1 for D (5 bases). CDR3 length equals 12 residues. Germline lookup yields CDR1 SNHLY and CDR2 FYNNEI. The germline V and J ends were trimmed by 11 bases and 6 bases, with 17 bases remaining between them. Here the CDR3 DNA reads TGTGCCCGAAAAGGTCAGGGCGGCGAGCAGTACTTC. Translation gives CARKGQGGEQYF.

The rearrangement links TRBV9 to TRBJ2-3, with TRBD2 identical over 11 bases. The CDR3 extends over 21 amino acids. The V and J ends lost 1 base and 5 bases, in that order; junction bases with no gene match: 21. Germline CDR1 reads SGDLS; CDR2 reads YYNGEE. This CDR3 reads CASSVTGGGSGGAPAGDTQYF. The CDR3 DNA sequence: TGTGCCAGCAGCGTAACAGGGGGCGGTAGCGGGGGGGCCCCGGCCGGAGATACGCAGTATTTT.

The CDR3 protein is CASTPRGNTNTEAFF. The CDR3 bases are TGTGCCAGCACTCCCAGGGGAAACACGAACACTGAAGCTTTCTTT. The V gene is TRBV21-1, the J gene TRBJ1-1; TRBD1 reflects the table's D call only, with no check against the DNA. TRBV21-1 represents a pseudogene. The CDR3 runs 15 residues.

Here the CDR3 reads CASSPRSLQGSWGTEAFF. The CDR3 DNA is TGTGCCAGCTCACCACGCTCCTTACAGGGATCCTGGGGAACTGAAGCTTTCTTT. V is TRBV18 and J is TRBJ1-1, with a possible D match to TRBD1 (6 bases). Germline CDR1 KGHSH, CDR2 LQKENI. The CDR3 contains 18 residues. V was shortened by 1 base and J by 5 bases, with 23 bases between the two germline ends.

This chain joins TRBV9 and TRBJ1-4, with D possibly TRBD1 on 5 matching bases. The CDR3 spans 15 residues. Germline CDR1 is SGDLS and CDR2 is YYNGEE. Trimming pared 3 bases from V and 5 bases from J, leaving 14 bases between. The CDR3 loop is CASSERAGGNEKLFF. CDR3 nucleotide sequence: TGTGCCAGCAGCGAGCGGGCGGGGGGGAATGAAAAACTGTTTTTT.

The chain is built from TRBV2 and TRBJ1-1; 9 nucleotides align to TRBD1. Looked up from germline, CDR1 is SNHLY and CDR2 is FYNNEI. Unmatched junction bases numbered 13, after V lost 10 bases and J lost 4 bases. This CDR3 comprises 15 residues. The CDR3 loop is CATNRGRTGSTEAFF. CDR3 nucleotide sequence: TGTGCCACCAACAGGGGGCGAACGGGGAGCACTGAAGCTTTCTTT.

This clone was counted a few times. The chain combines TRBV6-1 with TRBJ1-2; 7 bases line up with TRBD1. J was trimmed by 4 bases and V by 6 bases; bases with no gene match: 11. Germline values: CDR1 MNHNS, CDR2 SASEGT. The CDR3 extends over 15 amino acids. This CDR3 reads CASSPQEGAGYGYTF. The CDR3 DNA is TGTGCCAGCAGCCCCCAAGAGGGGGCGGGCTATGGCTACACCTTC.

This sequence joins TRBV7-6 and TRBJ2-7; 9 bases fit TRBD1. The CDR3 consists of 15 residues. Germline V gene lookup returns CDR1 SGHVS and CDR2 FNYEAQ. The V and J ends lost 1 base and 3 bases, in that order; junction bases with no gene match: 4. The CDR3 DNA reads as TGTGCCAGCAGCTTAGGTGGGACAGGGAACTACGAGCAGTACTTC. Protein product: CASSLGGTGNYEQYF.

The chain is built from TRBV6-1 and TRBJ1-3; possible D gene TRBD1, 6 bases. The V and J ends lost 3 bases and 5 bases respectively, with 14 bases between them. Germline CDR1 MNHNS, CDR2 SASEGT. The length of the CDR3 is 15 residues. The CDR3 region is CASSDRGGRRNTIYF. CDR3 nucleotide sequence: TGTGCCAGCAGTGACCGGGGGGGGCGGAGAAACACCATATATTTT.

In DNA, the CDR3 is TGTGCCAGCAGCCCCGGGACAGGGAACAATCAGCCCCAGCATTTT. This translates into CASSPGTGNNQPQHF. This chain uses TRBV5-6 with TRBJ1-5, with 9 bases identical to TRBD1. CDR1 is SGHDT and CDR2 is YYEEEE in the germline V gene. V trimming: 4 bases; J trimming: 3 bases; junction bases outside the gene matches: 5. The CDR3 consists of 15 residues.

This clone was observed a single time. The chain combines TRBV6-1 with TRBJ1-5; D is unresolved. Trimming shortened V by 8 bases and J by 4 bases, and 12 bases separated the two germline ends. The CDR3 loop spans 13 amino acids. Germline loops: CDR1 MNHNS, CDR2 SASEGT. The chain's CDR3 is CASGPDLNQPQHF. CDR3 DNA sequence: TGTGCCAGCGGGCCTGATCTTAATCAGCCCCAGCATTTT.

This clone was detected once. This rearrangement joins TRBV6-1 to TRBJ2-3; 9 nucleotides match TRBD2. Germline CDR1 reads MNHNS; CDR2 reads SASEGT. V lost 6 bases, J lost 5 bases, and 9 bases stayed unmatched. The CDR3 has 15 residues. The CDR3 bases are TGTGCCAGCAGCTCAAGCGGGGGGTGGGGAGATACGCAGTATTTT. Protein sequence: CASSSSGGWGDTQYF.

About this clone: The junction does not match germline at one end; this may be a read error. J is TRBJ2-7 and V is TRBV5-4; TRBD1 matches 8 bases. Germline-derived CDR1 and CDR2 are SGHNT and YYREEE (reference sequence). This CDR3 contains 11 residues. CDR3 region: CASSNGQGKTF. The CDR3 bases are TGTGCCAGCAGTAACGGACAGGGAAAGACCTTC.